The clone carrying this TCR beta chain occurred a few times. The data were obtained in a study of cytomegalovirus exposure and HLA in healthy donors. In the PCR, 60 Vbeta and 13 Jbeta primers were used. Sequencing used immunoSEQ multiplex PCR; TCRdb keeps in-frame clones, though not all of them. The sample has about 150,000 clones, 80% seen once. The CDR3 is 19 residues long. Trimming removed 6 bases from V and 2 bases from J; junction bases left unmatched: 15. Germline V gene data show CDR1 as MNHEY and CDR2 as SMNVEV (reference sequence). This TCR derives from a woman between 40 and 50 years old in good health and CMV-seronegative. The specimen sequenced was PBMCs. The chain employs TRBV27 and TRBJ1-5; 11 bases agree with TRBD1. The CDR3 coding sequence is TGTGCCAGCAGCCCGAGGGGGACAGGGGGATCATTAGGCAATCAGCCCCAGCATTTT. It codes for CASSPRGTGGSLGNQPQHF.